Sequencing of this T cell receptor (beta chain) was carried out in a study of shared clonotypes between healthy human individuals. Sequenced by immunoSEQ multiplex PCR; TCRdb stores in-frame clones only, minus some. The repertoire holds roughly 510,000 clones, with about three quarters as singletons. The germline gives CDR1 MNHNS, CDR2 SASEGT. The V and J ends lost 2 bases and 6 bases respectively, with 13 bases between them. The CDR3 is 14 amino acids. The rearrangement joins TRBV6-1 to TRBJ1-2; perhaps TRBD1 as D (6 bases). The sequence came from a woman in her thirties or forties in good health. Some clones in this sample may be carry-over from other donors' samples. Sequenced input: PBMCs. CDR3 sequence: CASSEFGGENGYTF. For the CDR3, the DNA is TGTGCCAGCAGTGAATTCGGGGGCGAGAATGGCTACACCTTC.